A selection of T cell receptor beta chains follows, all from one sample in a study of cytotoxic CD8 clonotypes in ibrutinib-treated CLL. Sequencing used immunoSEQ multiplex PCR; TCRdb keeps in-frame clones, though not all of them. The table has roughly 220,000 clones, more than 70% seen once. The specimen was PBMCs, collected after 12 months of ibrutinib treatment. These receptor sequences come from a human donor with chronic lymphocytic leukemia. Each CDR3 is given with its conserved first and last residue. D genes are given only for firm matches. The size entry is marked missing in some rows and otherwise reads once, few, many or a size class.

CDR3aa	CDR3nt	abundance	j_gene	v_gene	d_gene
CASSPIGREGAFF	TGTGCCAGCTCACCAATTGGACGGGAAGGAGCTTTCTTT	NA	TRBJ1-1	TRBV18	NA
CASSLSPTGEYYEQYF	TGTGCCAGCAGTTTATCCCCGACAGGGGAGTACTACGAGCAGTACTTC	NA	TRBJ2-7	TRBV27	TRBD1
CASSQGPRTGGLYEQYF	TGCGCCAGCAGCCAAGGTCCCCGGACAGGGGGGCTCTACGAGCAGTACTTC	NA	TRBJ2-7	TRBV4-1	TRBD1
CASTKAGEQFF	TGTGCCAGTACCAAAGCAGGGGAGCAGTTCTTC	NA	TRBJ2-1	TRBV19	NA
CASSVDGGHGYTF	TGTGCCAGCAGCGTAGATGGGGGTCATGGCTACACCTTC	NA	TRBJ1-2	TRBV9	NA
CASALGSGQGVSQHF	TGTGCTAGTGCCTTGGGGTCGGGACAGGGGGTATCCCAGCATTTT	NA	TRBJ1-5	TRBV12-5	TRBD1
CASSLAHLGLGSPLHF	TGCGCCAGCAGCTTGGCCCACCTGGGGCTGGGGTCACCCCTCCACTTT	few	TRBJ1-6	TRBV5-1	NA
CARGAGVNTGELFF	TGTGCCCGCGGTGCAGGAGTAAACACCGGGGAGCTGTTTTTT	NA	TRBJ2-2	TRBV2	NA
CASSLSWRGLNQPQHF	TGTGCCAGCAGTTTGAGTTGGAGGGGCCTCAATCAGCCCCAGCATTTT	NA	TRBJ1-5	TRBV28	NA
CASSQGGLSAEAFF	TGTGCCAGCAGCCAAGGCGGGTTAAGCGCTGAAGCTTTCTTT	once	TRBJ1-1	TRBV14	NA
CASSRTGLQYEQYF	TGTGCCAGCAGTAGGACAGGCCTCCAATACGAGCAGTACTTC	NA	TRBJ2-7	TRBV28	TRBD1
CASSFYREREKLFF	TGTGCCAGCAGCTTCTACAGGGAGAGGGAAAAACTGTTTTTT	NA	TRBJ1-4	TRBV11-2	NA
CASSERVDATTPKNIQYF	TGTGCCAGCAGTGAAAGAGTGGACGCGACAACCCCCAAAAACATTCAGTACTTC	NA	TRBJ2-4	TRBV6-1	NA
CASSPRDRETYEQYF	TGTGCCAGCAGCCCTCGGGACAGGGAGACCTACGAGCAGTACTTC	NA	TRBJ2-7	TRBV7-8	TRBD1
CASTDGLTDTQYF	TGTGCCAGCACCGACGGCCTCACAGATACGCAGTATTTT	NA	TRBJ2-3	TRBV6-5	NA